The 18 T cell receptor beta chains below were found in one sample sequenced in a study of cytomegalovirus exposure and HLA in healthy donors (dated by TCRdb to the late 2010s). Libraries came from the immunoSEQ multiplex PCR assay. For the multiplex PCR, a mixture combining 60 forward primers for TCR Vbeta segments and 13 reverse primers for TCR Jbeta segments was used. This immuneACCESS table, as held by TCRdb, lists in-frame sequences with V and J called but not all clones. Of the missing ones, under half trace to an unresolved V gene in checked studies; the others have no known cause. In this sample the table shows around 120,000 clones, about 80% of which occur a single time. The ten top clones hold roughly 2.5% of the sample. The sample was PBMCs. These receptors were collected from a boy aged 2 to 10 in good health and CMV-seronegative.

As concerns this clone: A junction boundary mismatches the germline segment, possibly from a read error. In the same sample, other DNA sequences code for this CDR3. CDR3 in DNA: TGTGCCAGCAGAATAGGCGGGACAGGGTACAATCAGCCCCAGCACTTT. It encodes CASRIGGTGYNQPQHF. The genes are TRBV28 and TRBJ1-5; 9 nucleotides match TRBD1. CDR1 is MDHEN and CDR2 is SYDVKM in the germline V gene. This CDR3 has 16 residues.

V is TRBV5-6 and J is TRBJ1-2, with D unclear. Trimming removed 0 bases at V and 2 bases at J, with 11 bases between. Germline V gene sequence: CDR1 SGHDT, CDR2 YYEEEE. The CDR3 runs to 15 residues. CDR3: CASSLEVAGNYGYTF. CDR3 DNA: TGTGCCAGCAGCTTGGAGGTGGCAGGAAACTATGGCTACACCTTC.

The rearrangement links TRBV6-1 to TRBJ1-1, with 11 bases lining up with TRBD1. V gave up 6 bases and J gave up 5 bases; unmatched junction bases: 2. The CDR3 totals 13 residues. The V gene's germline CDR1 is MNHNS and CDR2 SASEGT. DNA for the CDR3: TGTGCCAGCAGGGACAGGGGGCGAACTGAAGCTTTCTTT. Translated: CASRDRGRTEAFF.

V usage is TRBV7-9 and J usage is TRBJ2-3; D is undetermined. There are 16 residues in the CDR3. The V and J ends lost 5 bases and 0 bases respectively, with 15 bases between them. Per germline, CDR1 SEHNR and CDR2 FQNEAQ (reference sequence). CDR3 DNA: TGTGCCAGCAGCCCTCACTTGTCCTCTAGCACAGATACGCAGTATTTT. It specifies CASSPHLSSSTDTQYF.

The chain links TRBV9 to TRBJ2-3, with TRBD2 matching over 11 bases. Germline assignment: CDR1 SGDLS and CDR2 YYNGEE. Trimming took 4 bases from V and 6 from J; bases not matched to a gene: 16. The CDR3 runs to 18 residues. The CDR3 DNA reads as TGTGCCAGCAGCCCCCGGTCTGTGGCTAGCGGGGGGTTGGATACGCAGTATTTT. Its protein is CASSPRSVASGGLDTQYF.

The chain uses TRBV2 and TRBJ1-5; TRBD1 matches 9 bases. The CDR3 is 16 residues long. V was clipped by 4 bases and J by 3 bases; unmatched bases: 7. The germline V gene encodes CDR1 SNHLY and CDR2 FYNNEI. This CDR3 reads CASSVWTGAFNQPQHF. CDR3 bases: TGTGCCAGCAGTGTGTGGACAGGGGCCTTCAATCAGCCCCAGCATTTT.

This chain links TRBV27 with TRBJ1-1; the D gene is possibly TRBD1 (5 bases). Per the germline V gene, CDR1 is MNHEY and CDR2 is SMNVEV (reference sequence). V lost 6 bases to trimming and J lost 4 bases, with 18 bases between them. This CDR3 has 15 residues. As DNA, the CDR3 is TGTGCCAGCAGCTATAGCGGTGGGGGAAGCACTGAAGCTTTCTTT. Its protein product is CASSYSGGGSTEAFF.

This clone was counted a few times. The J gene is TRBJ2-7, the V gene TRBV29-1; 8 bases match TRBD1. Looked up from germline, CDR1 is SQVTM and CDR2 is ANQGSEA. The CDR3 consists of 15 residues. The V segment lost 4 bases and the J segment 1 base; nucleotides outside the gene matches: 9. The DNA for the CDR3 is TGCAGCGTTGTGTCCGGGACAGGAGTTTCCTACGAGCAGTACTTC. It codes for CSVVSGTGVSYEQYF.

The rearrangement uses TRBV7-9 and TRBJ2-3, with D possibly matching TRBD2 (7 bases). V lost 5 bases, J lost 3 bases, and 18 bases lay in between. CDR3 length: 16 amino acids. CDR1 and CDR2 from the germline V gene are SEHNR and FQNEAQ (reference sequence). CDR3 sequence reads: CASSPAGGQYTDTQYF. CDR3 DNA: TGTGCCAGCAGCCCAGCCGGGGGGCAATATACAGATACGCAGTATTTT.

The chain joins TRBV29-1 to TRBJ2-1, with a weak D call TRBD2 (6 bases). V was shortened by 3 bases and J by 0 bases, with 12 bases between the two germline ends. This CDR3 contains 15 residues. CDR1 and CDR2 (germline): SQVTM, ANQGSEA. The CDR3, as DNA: TGCAGCGTTGAGAGCGGGTTGAGCTCCTACAATGAGCAGTTCTTC. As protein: CSVESGLSSYNEQFF.

CDR3 coding DNA: TGTGCCAGCAGCCGAACCGGGACAGGGGTCACAGATACGCAGTATTTT. Protein product: CASSRTGTGVTDTQYF. V and J are TRBV14 and TRBJ2-3; 10 bases agree with TRBD1. Unmatched junction bases numbered 6, after V lost 4 bases and J lost 2 bases. The CDR3 spans 16 residues. Germline V gives CDR1 SGHDN, CDR2 FVKESK.

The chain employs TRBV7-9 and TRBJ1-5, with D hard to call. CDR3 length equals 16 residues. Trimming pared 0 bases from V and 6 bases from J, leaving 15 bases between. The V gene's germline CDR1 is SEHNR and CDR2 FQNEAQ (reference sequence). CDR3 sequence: CASSLAVTGMGQPQHF. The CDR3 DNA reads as TGTGCCAGCAGCTTAGCGGTAACGGGAATGGGTCAGCCCCAGCATTTT. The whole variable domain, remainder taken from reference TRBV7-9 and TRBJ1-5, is DTGVSQNPRHKITKRGQNVTFRCDPISEHNRLYWYRQTLGQGPEFLTYFQNEAQLEKSRLLSDRFSAERPKGSFSTLEIQRTEQGDSAMYLCASSLAVTGMGQPQHFGDGTRLSIL.

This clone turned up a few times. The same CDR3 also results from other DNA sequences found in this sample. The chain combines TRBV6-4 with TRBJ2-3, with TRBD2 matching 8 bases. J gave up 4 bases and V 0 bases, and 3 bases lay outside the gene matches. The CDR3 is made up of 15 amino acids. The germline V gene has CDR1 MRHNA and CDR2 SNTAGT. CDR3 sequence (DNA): TGTGCCAGCAGTGACTCGGCGGGGGGCGCAGATACGCAGTATTTT. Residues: CASSDSAGGADTQYF.

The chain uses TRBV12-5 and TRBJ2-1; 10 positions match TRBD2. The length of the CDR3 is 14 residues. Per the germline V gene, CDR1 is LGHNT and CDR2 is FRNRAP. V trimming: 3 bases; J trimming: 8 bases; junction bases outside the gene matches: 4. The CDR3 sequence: CASGFGLAGDEQFF. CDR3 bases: TGTGCTAGTGGTTTTGGGCTAGCGGGAGATGAGCAGTTCTTC.

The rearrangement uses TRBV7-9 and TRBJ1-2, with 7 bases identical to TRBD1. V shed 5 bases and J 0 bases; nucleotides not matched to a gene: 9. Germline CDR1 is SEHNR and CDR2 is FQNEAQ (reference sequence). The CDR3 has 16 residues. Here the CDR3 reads CASSQGGTTSNYGYTF. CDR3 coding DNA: TGTGCCAGCAGCCAGGGGGGCACAACTTCTAACTATGGCTACACCTTC.

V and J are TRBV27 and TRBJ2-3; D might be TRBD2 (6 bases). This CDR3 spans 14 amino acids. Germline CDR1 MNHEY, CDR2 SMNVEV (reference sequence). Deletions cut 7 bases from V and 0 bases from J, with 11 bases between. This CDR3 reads CASTPGDSTDTQYF. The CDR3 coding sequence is TGTGCCAGCACCCCGGGGGACAGCACAGATACGCAGTATTTT.

The CDR3 loop reads CASSIIASDGEGIGGYTF. CDR3 DNA: TGTGCCAGCAGTATAATCGCGTCGGACGGGGAGGGGATCGGTGGCTACACCTTC. The chain is built from TRBV7-2 and TRBJ1-2; tentative D call: TRBD1 (5 bases). Germline V gene data show CDR1 as SGHTA and CDR2 as FQGNSA. This CDR3 comprises 18 residues. V was cut by 6 bases and J by 7 bases, with 30 bases left in between.

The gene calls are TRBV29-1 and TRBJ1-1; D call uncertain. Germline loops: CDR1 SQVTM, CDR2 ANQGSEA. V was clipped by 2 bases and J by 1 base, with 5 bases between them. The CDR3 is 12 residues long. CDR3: CSVETGNTEAFF. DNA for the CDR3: TGCAGCGTTGAAACGGGGAACACTGAAGCTTTCTTT. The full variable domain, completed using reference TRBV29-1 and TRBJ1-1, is SAVISQKPSRDICQRGTSLTIQCQVDSQVTMMFWYRQQPGQSLTLIATANQGSEATYESGFVIDKFPISRPNLTFSTLTVSNMSPEDSSIYLCSVETGNTEAFFGQGTRLTVV.